Below, 18 T cell receptor beta chains from the same sample are listed, as sequenced in a study of monozygotic twins with inflammatory bowel disease. TCRdb reprocessed the 5' RACE reads and stores each CDR3 protein as one record, lacking DNA. The sample yields some 440,000 distinct CDR3 sequences, of which the top ten take up about 2.3%. The sequencing sample was made of blood. The receptors stem from a human donor with ulcerative colitis or Crohn's disease, or a healthy co-twin of an affected twin (not recorded which).

The chain employs TRBV5-4 and TRBJ2-6; TCRdb picks TRBD1, but there is no DNA to check that call. The CDR3 totals 15 residues. Germline assignment: CDR1 SGHNT and CDR2 YYREEE (reference sequence). This chain's CDR3 is CASSYGTAGANVLTF.

The V call is TRBV29-1, the J call TRBJ2-1; the TCRdb call, TRBD1, lacks DNA for checking. CDR3 size: 13 residues. Germline CDR1 SQVTM, CDR2 ANQGSEA. Here the CDR3 reads CSVERDSYNEQFF.

The rearrangement uses TRBV6-6 and TRBJ2-3; as DNA is missing, the TRBD2 call by TCRdb cannot be tested. Germline-derived CDR1 and CDR2 are MNHNY and SVGAGI (reference sequence). The CDR3 covers 14 residues. CDR3 amino acids: CASRPGGSLDTQYF.

This chain connects TRBV20-1 to TRBJ2-5. Germline V lookup: CDR1 DFQATT, CDR2 SNEGSKA (reference sequence). CDR3 length: 13 residues. CDR3 region: CSAELAPQETQYF.

The chain employs TRBV6-1 and TRBJ1-4; the D gene TCRdb calls, TRBD1, cannot be checked with no DNA. This CDR3 is 16 amino acids long. CDR1 and CDR2 (germline): MNHNS, SASEGT. The CDR3 reads CASSEPGTGNGEKLFF.

This sequence joins TRBV11-2 and TRBJ2-5. The CDR3 totals 13 residues. The germline V gene has CDR1 SGHAT and CDR2 FQNNGV. CDR3 loop: CASALTVQETQYF.

The V call is TRBV27, the J call TRBJ1-1; without DNA, the TCRdb call of TRBD1 cannot be checked. The CDR3 runs 15 residues. The germline V gene encodes CDR1 MNHEY and CDR2 SMNVEV (reference sequence). CDR3 protein: CASSPTQGLNTEAFF.

The chain carries TRBV7-3 and TRBJ2-2; the TRBD1 assignment by TCRdb is unverifiable without DNA. The germline V gene has CDR1 SGHTA and CDR2 FQGTGA. The CDR3 runs to 17 residues. CDR3 residues: CASSLNRGSVNTGELFF.

The chain recombines TRBV13 with TRBJ1-3. The CDR3 runs to 17 residues. Germline loops: CDR1 PRHDT, CDR2 FYEKMQ (reference sequence). The CDR3 loop reads CASSLLVGTGSGNTIYF.

This chain uses TRBV28 with TRBJ1-1. CDR3 length: 15 residues. The germline gives CDR1 MDHEN, CDR2 SYDVKM. CDR3 residues: CASRLRAGPGAEAFF.

The chain's CDR3 is CASSSDTGGVTEAFF. The V and J genes are TRBV5-1 and TRBJ1-1; TCRdb's D call of TRBD1 is untestable without DNA. Germline assignment: CDR1 SGHRS and CDR2 YFSETQ. CDR3 length: 15 residues.

This chain uses TRBV6-1 with TRBJ2-2; there is no DNA to check the TCRdb D call of TRBD1. Germline loops: CDR1 MNHNS, CDR2 SASEGT. The CDR3 contains 16 residues. The CDR3 sequence is CASSRGGGGDTGELFF.

This sequence joins TRBV5-6 and TRBJ2-7; TCRdb gives TRBD1 as the D gene, but with no DNA this cannot be confirmed. Germline V gives CDR1 SGHDT, CDR2 YYEEEE. The length of the CDR3 is 16 residues. CDR3 loop: CASSSTRDRTFYEQYF.

The chain combines TRBV7-2 with TRBJ1-5. Germline lookup yields CDR1 SGHTA and CDR2 FQGNSA. There are 15 residues in the CDR3. The CDR3 loop is CASSLETERNQPQHF.

The chain couples TRBV6-1 to TRBJ2-7; TCRdb picks TRBD2, but there is no DNA to check that call. CDR3 length: 16 residues. The germline V gene has CDR1 MNHNS and CDR2 SASEGT. CDR3 residues: CASSNGLAGGSYEQYF.

This chain joins TRBV30 and TRBJ2-1; TCRdb's D call of TRBD2 is untestable without DNA. The CDR3 runs to 15 residues. Per the germline V gene, CDR1 is GTSNPN and CDR2 is SVGIG (reference sequence). The CDR3 region is CAWRRRELSMNEQFF.

The chain combines TRBV6-5 with TRBJ2-2. The germline CDR1 and CDR2 sequences are MNHEY and SVGAGI. CDR3 length equals 16 residues. CDR3 loop: CASSYSQTANTGELFF.

This chain uses TRBV6-5 with TRBJ2-7; the D call from TCRdb, TRBD1, cannot be confirmed without DNA. This CDR3 contains 15 residues. Germline V gene lookup returns CDR1 MNHEY and CDR2 SVGAGI. CDR3 residues: CASSLTGPSSYEQYF.